Detailed here is one T cell receptor (beta chain). Its cognate antigen is unknown. These data are taken from a study of shared clonotypes between healthy human individuals. At the level of the study: Each donor contributed plates that comprised three CD4 naive, three CD4 memory, two CD8 naive and one CD8 memory. Broader study findings: The authors expected sequencing depth to affect clonotype sharing among donors.

Healthy HIV-negative adults without recent acute infections or vaccinations served as donors. Investigators divided CD4+ cells into CD45RA+ naive and CD45RA-negative memory subsets. Using immunoSEQ multiplex PCR, the repertoire was profiled, and TCRdb retains in-frame clones only, with some absent. The repertoire includes 2 million to 2.5 million clones, roughly 95% of them detected once, and roughly 0.13% sits in the top ten. Sequencing input: naive CD4+ T cells sorted from blood. Subset of the sample: CD45RA+ positively selected. The source is a man between 18 and 35 years old in good health.

The CDR3: CASTIFEMNTEAFF. The CDR3 nucleotides are TGTGCCAGTACTATATTTGAAATGAACACTGAAGCTTTCTTT. V gene TRBV2 combines with J gene TRBJ1-1; D remains unclear. The V end was cut by 9 bases, the J end by 0 bases, with 14 bases between. Germline V CDR1 and CDR2: SNHLY, FYNNEI. The CDR3 is 14 residues long.